This entry describes one T cell receptor (beta chain). The CDR3 spans 15 residues. The germline V and J ends were trimmed by 2 bases and 1 base, with 9 bases remaining between them. From germline, CDR1 is MNHEY and CDR2 SMNVEV (reference sequence). The source of the sample is a study of control samples from healthy donors and cancer patients. Generated by immunoSEQ multiplex PCR, the TCRdb table keeps only in-frame clones and is missing some. This sample has under 200,000 clones, with approximately 94% found just once. This rearrangement joins TRBV27 to TRBJ1-3; D uncertain. This TCR was sampled from a man in his 60s with colorectal cancer. The sequenced material came from PBMCs. The CDR3 DNA reads TGTGCCAGCAGTTTAAAAGGCAAATCTGGAAACACCATATATTTT. It specifies CASSLKGKSGNTIYF.